Sequencing of this T cell receptor (beta chain) was carried out in a study of T cell responses to AZD1222 COVID-19 vaccine (dated by TCRdb to about 2021). Regarding the study in general: AZD1222 recipients whose second dose came at about 4 weeks and those whose second dose came at about 12 weeks were combined into one group, since spike-specific TCR depth and breadth did not differ between the two schedules. A total of 230 to 250 trial participants underwent TCR sequencing, of whom nearly 210 had received two doses of AZD1222 and about 26 had received two doses of the MenACWY control vaccine. Enrollment into the trials was organized by age into subgroups of 18-55, 56-69 and 70-plus years, and those subgroups contained roughly 140, 27 and 60 TCR-sequenced participants, respectively. What the work shows at the level of the full study, not this receptor alone: After two AZD1222 doses, spike-specific TCR breadth and depth were significantly higher than at day 0 and than in MenACWY recipients. The vaccine-associated CD4 TCRs covered the entire spike protein, and the dominant responses fell in regions 160-218 and 743-854. Reportedly, almost half of the unique spike-specific TCRs recognized epitopes lying outside the regions that are mutated in the B.1.351 and B.1.1.7 variants. In the small 56-69-year group, the increase in depth fell short of significance, most likely because of low power. Because no day 14 peak-response samples were available, repertoires were characterized only after the peak T cell response. Most participants were white British and females outnumbered males, and the authors suggested that clonal diversity may have been underestimated. Conclusions about previously exposed vaccinees were limited because only six or seven AZD1222 recipients were SARS-CoV-2 seropositive at baseline.

There are 15 amino acids in the CDR3, from cysteine to phenylalanine inclusive. The read is trimmed to its CDR3 DNA, 45 bases read in frame from base 1. The junction shows trimming of 3 bases on V and 2 bases on J, and the gene matches do not reach 7 bases of it. CDR1 DFQATT and CDR2 SNEGSKA were looked up in the germline V gene (reference sequence). The sample's time point, from its label and the paper: baseline before first vaccination. Vaccinee samples were obtained from the UK trials COV001 and COV002, which included a single-blind randomized controlled phase 2/3 trial of AZD1222 (ChAdOx1 nCoV-19) in healthy adults. For TCRbeta chain sequencing, PBMC samples were collected from trial participants at day 0 and at day 28 after the second dose. As to this clone: Its specific antigen is unknown. The record has no base qualities; no much larger clone is one base away.

The CDR3 regions of human TCRbeta chains were analyzed by immunosequencing. From the authors' description of their analysis: Repertoire TCRs were checked for matches against a reference library of SARS-CoV-2-specific TCRs that had been generated using the MIRA antigen-specificity platform. Breadth meant the fraction of unique TCRs that were SARS-CoV-2-associated, whereas depth meant the fraction of total T cells that were SARS-CoV-2-associated. Each spike-specific TCR was assigned to its reactive spike region and to a CD4 or CD8 class using the MIRA data. Log10-transformed breadth and depth values were compared by one-way ANOVA with Sidak's multiple comparisons tests. TCRdb holds this immuneACCESS table with in-frame rearrangements only. Some clones are missing; in checked studies, unresolved V genes explain under half, and the rest has no known cause. The V and J calls and clone size were taken over from that table, and D and trimming were inferred from the DNA. In this sample the table shows some 150,000 clones, roughly 90% of which occur a single time. The ten largest clones take up about 3% of the sample.

The input for sequencing was peripheral blood, taken on day 0 of AZD1222 vaccination. The TCR originated in an adult in good health. The V and J genes are TRBV20-1 and TRBJ2-1; 7 central nucleotides agree with TRBD2. The CDR3 has the sequence CSASRAGEAYNEQFF. The sequenced DNA: TGCAGTGCTAGTCGCGCGGGAGAGGCCTACAATGAGCAGTTCTTC.